The rows below give T cell receptor beta chains drawn from one sample of a study of blood T cell repertoires in COVID-19. TCRdb keeps only in-frame clones here, not all; method: immunoSEQ multiplex PCR. The sample has about 480,000 clones; 87% are singletons. Material for sequencing was PBMCs or T cells enriched from blood (not recorded which). The source is a woman under 30 with acute COVID-19. Each CDR3 is given with its conserved first and last residue. The D gene is left open where the match is weak. The listing skips clone size in some rows; elsewhere it reads once, few, many or a size class.

>TRBJ1-2|TRBD1|TRBV6-6|.
TGTGCCAGCAGTTATGGACAGGATCTTAACTATGGCTACACCTTC
CASSYGQDLNYGYTF
>TRBJ2-1|.|TRBV19|.
TGTGCCAGTAGAAGAAACCCGAGCTCCTACAATGAGCAGTTCTTC
CASRRNPSSYNEQFF
>TRBJ1-1|.|TRBV10-3|.
TGTGCCATCAGCCCTGGGGGGGCATGGACTGAAGCTTTCTTT
CAISPGGAWTEAFF
>TRBJ1-3|.|TRBV2|.
TGTGCCAGCCCCCGGGAGGGAAATGGAAACACCATATATTTT
CASPREGNGNTIYF
>TRBJ1-2|.|TRBV7-3|.
TGTGCCAGCAGCGGTACCGGGACTCAGAACTATGGCTACACCTTC
CASSGTGTQNYGYTF
>TRBJ1-2|TRBD1|TRBV6-5|.
TGTGCCAGCAATTCGGACAGGGTAAACGGCTATGGCTACACCTTC
CASNSDRVNGYGYTF
>TRBJ2-7|TRBD1|TRBV27|.
TGTGCCAGCAGTTTATCGAGGACAGGGGACGAGCAGTACTTC
CASSLSRTGDEQYF
>TRBJ1-1|TRBD1|TRBV4-2|.
TGTGCCAGCAGCCAGGGGACAGCGGATAACACTGAAGCTTTCTTT
CASSQGTADNTEAFF
>TRBJ1-5|TRBD1|TRBV10-3|.
TGTGCCATCAGGTCCGGGACAGGGGGCGATCAGCCCCAGCATTTT
CAIRSGTGGDQPQHF
>TRBJ1-2|TRBD1|TRBV5-6|.
TGTGCCAGCAGCTTTTACAGGGGGAACTATGGCTACACCTTC
CASSFYRGNYGYTF
>TRBJ2-1|TRBD2|TRBV2|.
TGTGCCAGCATCCCGACTAGCGACTCCTACAATGAGCAGTTCTTC
CASIPTSDSYNEQFF
>TRBJ2-2|.|TRBV9|.
TGTGCCAGCAGCGTAGGAGACACGAACACCGGGGAGCTGTTTTTT
CASSVGDTNTGELFF
>TRBJ2-7|.|TRBV6-6|.
TGTGCCAGCAGAACCTCCGGGACTGCCTCCTACGAGCAGTACTTC
CASRTSGTASYEQYF
>TRBJ2-1|TRBD1|TRBV5-1|.
TGCGCCAGCAGCCCCGAGGGGACAGGGGGTGAGCAGTTCTTC
CASSPEGTGGEQFF
>TRBJ1-1|.|TRBV6-5|.
TGTGCCAGCACGCTCAGGTTGAACACTGAAGCTTTCTTT
CASTLRLNTEAFF
>TRBJ2-2|.|TRBV6-2/TRBV6-3|.
TGTGCCAGCAGCCTCAGGGGTACCGGGGAGCTGTTTTTT
CASSLRGTGELFF
>TRBJ2-5|.|TRBV13|.
TGTGCCAGCAGCTCTCCGACGGGGGATGAGCTTGAGACCCAGTACTTC
CASSSPTGDELETQYF
>TRBJ1-2|.|TRBV3-1/TRBV3-2|.
TGTGCCAGCAGCCAAGAGAGGCCGAGGGCGGGGAACTATGGCTACACCTTC
CASSQERPRAGNYGYTF
>TRBJ1-2|.|TRBV28|.
TGTGCCAGCAGTTTAACGGGGGAGAACTATGGCTACACCTTC
CASSLTGENYGYTF
>TRBJ2-7|.|TRBV19|.
TGTGCCAGTAGTATTTCAGGGGTCCGCTACGAGCAGTACTTC
CASSISGVRYEQYF
>TRBJ1-4|.|TRBV3-1/TRBV3-2|.
TGTGCCAGCAGCCAAGAGGGGGAGGGAAAACTGTTTTTT
CASSQEGEGKLFF
>TRBJ2-7|.|TRBV4-1|once
TGCGCCAGCAGCCAAGGGTATAAGACTTACGAGCAGTACTTC
CASSQGYKTYEQYF
>TRBJ1-2|TRBD1|TRBV28|.
TGTGCCAGCAGGCTCGACAGGGCGAGGTCCTATGGCTACACCTTC
CASRLDRARSYGYTF
>TRBJ1-4|.|TRBV5-1|.
TGCGCCAGCAGCGAGCTACAGGGCGCTCGGGAAAAACTGTTTTTT
CASSELQGAREKLFF
>TRBJ1-2|TRBD1|TRBV7-2|.
TGTGCCAGCAGCACTGACAGGGTGTCGTTGAATGGCTACACCTTC
CASSTDRVSLNGYTF
>TRBJ2-7|TRBD1|TRBV11-2|once
TGTGCCAGCAGCTTAGGCGACAGGGGCACCGCCTACGAGCAGTACTTC
CASSLGDRGTAYEQYF